The sequence of this T cell receptor beta chain was determined in a study of T cell responses to AZD1222 COVID-19 vaccine. As for this clone: The antigen remains undetermined.

Whole-study findings and limits: No day 14 peak samples; only post-peak repertoires were characterized. Increased Spike-specific TCR breadth and depth were observed after two AZD1222 doses. Mostly white British, mostly female donors; authors suggested clonal diversity may be underestimated.

Some clones are missing from TCRdb's copy, which holds only in-frame ones; the method was immunoSEQ multiplex PCR. Of 150,000 or so clones listed, around 93% were seen once; the top ten hold about 4.2%. V was pared by 0 bases and J by 4 bases, with 12 bases between. This CDR3 has 15 residues. CDR1 MNHEY and CDR2 SVGAGI come from the germline V gene. This TCR was sampled from an adult in good health. The gene calls are TRBV6-5 and TRBJ1-2; D call uncertain. This sample comprised peripheral blood, obtained on day 0 of AZD1222 vaccination. CDR3 nucleotide sequence: TGTGCCAGCAGTTACTCGCGGCAACCCAGCTATGGCTACACCTTC. Protein sequence: CASSYSRQPSYGYTF.